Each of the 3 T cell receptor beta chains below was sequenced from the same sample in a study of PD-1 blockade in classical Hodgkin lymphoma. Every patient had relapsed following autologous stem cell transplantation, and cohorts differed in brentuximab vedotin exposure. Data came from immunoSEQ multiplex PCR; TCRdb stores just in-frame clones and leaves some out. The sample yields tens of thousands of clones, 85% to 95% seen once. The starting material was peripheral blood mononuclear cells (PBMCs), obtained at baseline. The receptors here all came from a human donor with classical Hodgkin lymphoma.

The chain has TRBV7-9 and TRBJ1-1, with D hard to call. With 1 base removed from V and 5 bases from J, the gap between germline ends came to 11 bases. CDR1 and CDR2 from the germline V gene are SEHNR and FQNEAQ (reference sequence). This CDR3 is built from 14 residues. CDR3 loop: CASSLVEGRTEAFF. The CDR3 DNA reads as TGTGCCAGCAGCTTAGTAGAGGGAAGGACTGAAGCTTTCTTT.

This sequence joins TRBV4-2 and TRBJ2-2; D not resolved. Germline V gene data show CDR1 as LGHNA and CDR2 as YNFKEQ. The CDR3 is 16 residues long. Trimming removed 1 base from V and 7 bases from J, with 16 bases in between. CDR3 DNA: TGTGCCAGCAGCCAAGGTTGGATTGGGGTTGGCGGGGAGCTGTTTTTT. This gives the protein CASSQGWIGVGGELFF.

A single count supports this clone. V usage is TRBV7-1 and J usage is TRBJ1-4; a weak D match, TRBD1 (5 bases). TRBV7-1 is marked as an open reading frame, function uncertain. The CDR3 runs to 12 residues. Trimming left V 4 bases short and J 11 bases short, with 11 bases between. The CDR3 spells CASSLDEGKLFF. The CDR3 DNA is TGTGCCAGCAGCTTAGATGAGGGGAAACTGTTTTTT.